This T cell receptor beta chain was captured in a study of blood T cell repertoires in COVID-19. The overall study: PBMCs, B-cell-depleted T cells, or T cells were the source of the cDNA or gDNA that made up the material.

In the original analysis: Amplified reference gene primers provided the basis for estimating nucleated cell counts. Method: immunoSEQ multiplex PCR; TCRdb's copy keeps in-frame clones and lacks some. V and J calls and clone size follow that table, whereas D and trimming were derived from the DNA. The top ten clones hold around 36% of a sample with 70,000 to 85,000 clones, around 83% of them seen once. This clone was found a few times. Germline V gene lookup returns CDR1 SQVTM and CDR2 ANQGSEA. V dropped 6 bases and J dropped 3; count of bases not matched to a gene: 15. The CDR3 is 16 residues long. Sequencing was done on a sample of peripheral blood. This receptor was obtained from a man aged 80 or over with active or convalescent COVID-19. This sequence joins TRBV29-1 and TRBJ1-2; 8 bases fit TRBD1. CDR3 bases: TGCAGCGTCGACGCCGAAGGGGCAGGGGGCGACTATGGCTACACCTTC. Protein: CSVDAEGAGGDYGYTF.